This section outlines one T cell receptor beta chain sequence together with its context. The data derive from a study of blood T cell repertoires in COVID-19. Trimming at V came to 0 bases and at J to 0 bases, leaving 1 base not matched to a gene. The CDR3 covers 15 residues. Germline CDR1 SGHTA, CDR2 FQGNSA. Authors' analysis steps: Scientists estimated how many nucleated cells there were by amplifying reference gene primers. Data came from immunoSEQ multiplex PCR; TCRdb stores just in-frame clones and leaves some out. V and J calls and clone size are given by that table; D and trimming were obtained from the DNA. The sample yields 120,000 to 150,000 clones, around 88% seen once.

The V and J genes are TRBV7-2 and TRBJ1-2; 7 bases are shared with TRBD1. This receptor was taken from an older woman with acute or convalescent COVID-19. The sequenced sample consisted of peripheral blood. The CDR3 here is CASSLAGTANYGYTF. The CDR3 bases are TGTGCCAGCAGCTTAGCGGGGACAGCTAACTATGGCTACACCTTC.